These 9 T cell receptor beta chains were all obtained from the same sample, sequenced in a study of blood T cell repertoires in COVID-19. Produced via immunoSEQ multiplex PCR; TCRdb's table is partial and in-frame only. The table includes about 260,000 clones, about 80% detected once. The specimen was PBMCs or T cells enriched from blood (not recorded which). The receptors shown here come from a man under 40 with acute COVID-19.

This chain joins TRBV28 and TRBJ1-2; D remains ambiguous. The CDR3 spans 12 residues. The germline V gene encodes CDR1 MDHEN and CDR2 SYDVKM. Trimming removed 6 bases from V and 0 bases from J, with 5 bases in between. This CDR3 is CASSGPNYGYTF. CDR3 nucleotide sequence: TGTGCCAGCAGCGGTCCTAACTATGGCTACACCTTC.

The rearrangement links TRBV21-1 to TRBJ2-2; the table's D call, TRBD2, has no DNA check behind it. TRBV21-1 is noted as a pseudogene. The CDR3 consists of 16 residues. CDR3 in amino acids: CASSKSPSGRSGELFF. The CDR3 DNA sequence: TGTGCCAGCAGCAAATCACCTAGCGGGAGGTCCGGGGAGCTGTTTTTT.

This chain links TRBV5-6 with TRBJ1-5; possible D gene TRBD1, 5 bases. The CDR3 sequence is 14 residues long. Trimming stripped 0 bases from V and 7 bases from J, with 11 bases between. The V gene's germline CDR1 is SGHDT and CDR2 YYEEEE. The CDR3 DNA reads TGTGCCAGCAGCTTGGCAGCCGGGGGGCAGCCCCAGCATTTT. Protein product: CASSLAAGGQPQHF.

The J gene is TRBJ1-1, the V gene TRBV5-1, with D possibly being TRBD1 (6 bases). V lost 0 bases to trimming and J lost 3 bases, with 12 bases between them. This CDR3 region has 15 residues. CDR1 is SGHRS and CDR2 is YFSETQ in the germline V gene. The CDR3 DNA follows: TGCGCCAGCAGCTTGGAGGGGGTTGCCGACACTGAAGCTTTCTTT. It specifies CASSLEGVADTEAFF.

This chain joins TRBV6-4 and TRBJ1-1; unclear D gene. The CDR3 has 13 amino acids. Deletions cut 4 bases from V and 3 bases from J, with 9 bases between. CDR1 MRHNA and CDR2 SNTAGT come from the germline V gene. The CDR3 DNA reads TGTGCCAGCAGTGCGGCCGCGGACACTGAAGCTTTCTTT. The encoded protein is CASSAAADTEAFF.

The CDR3 spells CASSGTGGNYGYTF. The CDR3 region has the DNA TGTGCCAGCAGTGGGACAGGGGGCAACTATGGCTACACCTTC. The J gene is TRBJ1-2, the V gene TRBV25-1; 11 positions match TRBD1. Losses at the gene ends were 4 bases for V and 2 bases for J; bases not matched to a gene: 0. Germline CDR1 reads MGHDK; CDR2 reads SYGVNS. The CDR3 length is 14 residues.

The chain carries TRBV6-6 and TRBJ2-6, with a tentative D call TRBD2 (5 bases). The CDR3 consists of 16 residues. V lost 5 bases, J lost 0 bases, and 11 bases lay in between. CDR1 and CDR2 from the germline V gene are MNHNY and SVGAGI (reference sequence). CDR3 sequence: CASSMDGGSGANVLTF. The DNA for the CDR3 is TGTGCCAGCAGTATGGACGGAGGCTCTGGGGCCAACGTCCTGACTTTC.

V usage is TRBV24-1 and J usage is TRBJ1-2; the match to TRBD1 covers 8 bases. The CDR3 has 15 residues. V lost 1 base, J lost 4 bases, and 4 bases stayed unmatched. Per the germline V gene, CDR1 is KGHDR and CDR2 is SFDVKD. DNA of the CDR3: TGTGCCACCAGTGATTTCGGACAGGGCGGCTATGGCTACACCTTC. Its protein is CATSDFGQGGYGYTF.

The rearrangement uses TRBV9 and TRBJ1-1; 9 bases are shared with TRBD1. J was trimmed by 4 bases and V by 2 bases; bases with no gene match: 9. Looked up from germline, CDR1 is SGDLS and CDR2 is YYNGEE. The CDR3 extends over 16 amino acids. The CDR3 nucleotides are TGTGCCAGCAGCGTTGACCCACAGGGGGCCGGCACTGAAGCTTTCTTT. Translated, it gives CASSVDPQGAGTEAFF.